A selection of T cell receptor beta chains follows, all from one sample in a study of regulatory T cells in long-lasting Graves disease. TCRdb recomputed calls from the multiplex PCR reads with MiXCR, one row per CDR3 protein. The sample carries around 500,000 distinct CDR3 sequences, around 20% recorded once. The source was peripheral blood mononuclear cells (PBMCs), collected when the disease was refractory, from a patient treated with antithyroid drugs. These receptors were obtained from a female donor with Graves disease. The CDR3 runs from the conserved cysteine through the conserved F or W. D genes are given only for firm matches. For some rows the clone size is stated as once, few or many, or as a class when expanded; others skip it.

TGCGCCAGCAGCCAGACAAGCGCTTTAAGCACCTACGAGCAGTACTTC CASSQTSALSTYEQYF TRBJ2-7 16 . TRBV4-1 few
TGTGCCAGTCTGGCTTCTGTCTGGGGCAACACTGAAGCTTTCTTT CASLASVWGNTEAFF TRBJ1-1 15 . TRBV19 .
TGCAGTGCGGCCTCCAGAGGCTCCTACGAGCAGTACTTC CSAASRGSYEQYF TRBJ2-7 13 . TRBV20-1 .
TGTGCCAGCAGTTCCTTGGACAAGAACACCGGGGAGCTGTTTTTT CASSSLDKNTGELFF TRBJ2-2 15 . TRBV6-5 .
TGTGCCAGCAGTATCGGGGGGCCTACGCCCTCCTACGAGCAGTACTTC CASSIGGPTPSYEQYF TRBJ2-7 16 . TRBV6-1 .
TGTGCCAGCAGCCAGAACCTCGGACAGGGGGCCTACGAGCAGTACTTC CASSQNLGQGAYEQYF TRBJ2-7 16 TRBD1 TRBV7-9 .
TGCGCCAGCAGCTTGTGGGAGCCGTACTACGAGCAGTACTTC CASSLWEPYYEQYF TRBJ2-7 14 . TRBV5-1 .
TGTGCCAGCTCACCAATCTCCAGGGGGAACGAGCAGTACTTC CASSPISRGNEQYF TRBJ2-7 14 TRBD1 TRBV18 few
TGTGCCAGCAGCTTAGGGCGGGCTAGCGGGAGAGGAGGCTACGAGCAGTACTTC CASSLGRASGRGGYEQYF TRBJ2-7 18 TRBD2 TRBV7-9 .
TGTGCCAGCAGTTTCCTCCCCCCGGACATTCAGTACTTC CASSFLPPDIQYF TRBJ2-4 13 . TRBV27 .
TGCAGCGCCGACAGGGGCGGGACTGAAGCTTTCTTT CSADRGGTEAFF TRBJ1-1 12 TRBD1 TRBV29-1 many
TGTGCCAGCACCGCGGACAGGGGGCGGTCGGATACGCAGTATTTT CASTADRGRSDTQYF TRBJ2-3 15 TRBD1 TRBV12-3/TRBV12-4 .
TGTGCCAGCACAGGACAGGGCCATCAGCCCCAGCATTTT CASTGQGHQPQHF TRBJ1-5 13 TRBD1 TRBV2 many
TGTGCCAGTACGAAGACCGGCAACGAGCAGTACTTC CASTKTGNEQYF TRBJ2-7 12 . TRBV19 .
TGTGCCCTCACGGAAGGGGGGAACACTGAAGCTTTCTTT CALTEGGNTEAFF TRBJ1-1 13 . TRBV7-9 .
TGTGCCAGCAGTTACTCGAATGCCGCGCTGAGTGAGCAGTACTTC CASSYSNAALSEQYF TRBJ2-7 15 . TRBV6-5 many
TGTGCCTGGAGAGCGTCAACGAACACCGGGGAGCTGTTTTTT CAWRASTNTGELFF TRBJ2-2 14 . TRBV30 many
TGTGCCAGCAGCTGGACAGGGGGCCTGAACACTGAAGCTTTCTTT CASSWTGGLNTEAFF TRBJ1-1 15 TRBD1 TRBV12-3/TRBV12-4 many
TGTGCCAGCAGTTACTCGACGGGGATCACTGAAGCTTTCTTT CASSYSTGITEAFF TRBJ1-1 14 . TRBV6-5 many
TGTGCCAGCAGTTTAGTAGACACGAACACCGGGGAGCTGTTTTTT CASSLVDTNTGELFF TRBJ2-2 15 . TRBV28 many
TGCAGTGCTAGCAGCCCCCTAGCGGGGGTTACCGGGGAGCTGTTTTTT CSASSPLAGVTGELFF TRBJ2-2 16 TRBD2 TRBV20-1 .
TGTGCCAGCAGTCAAGCCGGGACTAGCGCTTCCCGCGAGCAGTACTTC CASSQAGTSASREQYF TRBJ2-7 16 TRBD2 TRBV5-6 .
TGCAGTGCTACCCTAAAGACGGATTATGGCTACACCTTC CSATLKTDYGYTF TRBJ1-2 13 . TRBV20-1 few
TGTGCCAGCAGCGGGGGGGTGACGGGTGGGGGGTTGGAGCAGTACTTC CASSGGVTGGGLEQYF TRBJ2-7 16 . TRBV9 .
TGTGCCAGCAGCTCCCGGGGGGTGGCAACTGAAGCTTTCTTT CASSSRGVATEAFF TRBJ1-1 14 . TRBV11-2 .
TGTGCCAGCTCACCTACGGGACCCCACATGAACACTGAAGCTTTCTTT CASSPTGPHMNTEAFF TRBJ1-1 16 . TRBV18 few
TGCAGCGTTGACAGACTCCACACCGGGGAGCTGTTTTTT CSVDRLHTGELFF TRBJ2-2 13 . TRBV29-1 .
TGTGCCAGTAGCCCCGACAGCCTGGCCTACGAGCAGTACTTC CASSPDSLAYEQYF TRBJ2-7 14 . TRBV19 .
TGTGCCAGCAGCTTAGGGTCGGGAGCTTTCTTT CASSLGSGAFF TRBJ1-1 11 . TRBV11-2 .
TGTGCCAGCACCCCGGGCAGGCGGTTAAACATTCAGTACTTC CASTPGRRLNIQYF TRBJ2-4 14 . TRBV7-9 many
TGTGCCACCAGCAGAGCAGGGAGCCGAGATGAAAAACTGTTTTTT CATSRAGSRDEKLFF TRBJ1-4 15 . TRBV15 many
TGTGCCAGCAGATGGCAGGGGGCTTACGAGCAGTACTTC CASRWQGAYEQYF TRBJ2-7 13 TRBD1 TRBV27 .
TGTGCCAGCACAAGGCGGACAGGGGGATACACAGATACGCAGTATTTT CASTRRTGGYTDTQYF TRBJ2-3 16 TRBD1 TRBV12-3/TRBV12-4 .
TGTGCCAGCAGCTTTTGGGGGGATTACGGCGGGGAGCTGTTTTTT CASSFWGDYGGELFF TRBJ2-2 15 . TRBV2 .
TGTGCCTGGAACGCAGGGGGCGTCATTAACTATGGCTACACCTTC CAWNAGGVINYGYTF TRBJ1-2 15 TRBD1 TRBV30 many
TGTGCCAGCAGTTTAACGGGACCCCGCTATGGCTACACCTTC CASSLTGPRYGYTF TRBJ1-2 14 . TRBV12-3/TRBV12-4 many
TGTGCCAGCAGCTTAGAGGCTAGCGGGTATGTCGGCACAGATACGCAGTATTTT CASSLEASGYVGTDTQYF TRBJ2-3 18 TRBD2 TRBV11-3 .
TGTGCCAGCAGTTTCTTAAGGCGGGCCTACGAGCAGTACTTC CASSFLRRAYEQYF TRBJ2-7 14 . TRBV28 few
TGCAGCGTTGAAGATCCCCGGGACCGAAAGGGAGATACGCAGTATTTT CSVEDPRDRKGDTQYF TRBJ2-3 16 . TRBV29-1 .
TGTGCCAGCAGCTTAGGAGGTGCTCAACAGCCCCAGCATTTT CASSLGGAQQPQHF TRBJ1-5 14 . TRBV7-8 few
TGTGCCAGCAGTTTGGGCGGGGGCCGGCGAGCCGGGGAGCTGTTTTTT CASSLGGGRRAGELFF TRBJ2-2 16 . TRBV28 many
TGCAGCGTTGTGGACGGTGAAGCTTTCTTT CSVVDGEAFF TRBJ1-1 10 . TRBV29-1 many
TGTGCCAGCAGTACCTTACAGGAGATGAATTCACCCCTCCACTTT CASSTLQEMNSPLHF TRBJ1-6 15 . TRBV6-1 few
TGTGCCAGCAGCTTGATGGGGGCGCGGAACACTGAAGCTTTCTTT CASSLMGARNTEAFF TRBJ1-1 15 . TRBV11-2 few
TGCGCCAGCAGCTTCGCTAGCGGGAGGGGCGACGAGCAGTACTTC CASSFASGRGDEQYF TRBJ2-7 15 TRBD2 TRBV5-1 few
TGTGCCAGCAGTGACAATCCCGGGACAGACTACGAGCAGTACTTC CASSDNPGTDYEQYF TRBJ2-7 15 TRBD1 TRBV25-1 .
TGCGCCAGCAGCCCGGGACGCGCCTCCTACGAGCAGTACTTC CASSPGRASYEQYF TRBJ2-7 14 . TRBV4-3 .
TGCGCCAGCCGAAGAGGCCAGAGCGGGGAGCTGTTTTTT CASRRGQSGELFF TRBJ2-2 13 . TRBV4-1 .
TGTGCCAGCAGTCCCCGGGGTAGCGGAGTATACCAAGAGACCCAGTACTTC CASSPRGSGVYQETQYF TRBJ2-5 17 . TRBV28 many
TGTGCCAGCAGTTTGTTGCGCCTGGGGGGGGGCACAGATACGCAGTATTTT CASSLLRLGGGTDTQYF TRBJ2-3 17 TRBD2 TRBV27 .
TGTGCCAGCAGCATCCCGTTGGGGAGCTCCTATAATTCACCCCTCCACTTT CASSIPLGSSYNSPLHF TRBJ1-6 17 . TRBV11-2 few
TGTGCCAGCAGTGAAGCTGAGATTAACTATGGCTACACCTTC CASSEAEINYGYTF TRBJ1-2 14 . TRBV2 .
TGTGCCAGCAGTTACCTCGTCCGGCGGGAGACCCAGTACTTC CASSYLVRRETQYF TRBJ2-5 14 . TRBV6-5 .
TGCAGCGCCATACAGGGGTTGAACACTGAAGCTTTCTTT CSAIQGLNTEAFF TRBJ1-1 13 TRBD1 TRBV29-1 .
TGTGCCAGCAGCCAAGCGGGGCCCCGCGGCACCTATGGCTACACCTTC CASSQAGPRGTYGYTF TRBJ1-2 16 . TRBV3-1 many
TGTGCCAGCAGTGGTTTGCCCGGGACAGGAGACTCTGGAAACACCATATATTTT CASSGLPGTGDSGNTIYF TRBJ1-3 18 TRBD1 TRBV25-1 few
TGTGCCAGCAGCCGTAGACTAGCGGGAGCGTACACCGGGGAGCTGTTTTTT CASSRRLAGAYTGELFF TRBJ2-2 17 TRBD2 TRBV14 few